Below, 20 T cell receptor beta chains from the same sample are listed, as sequenced in a study of CD4+ T cells in melanoma. TCRdb keeps only in-frame clones here, not all; method: immunoSEQ multiplex PCR. The table has about 55,000 clones, nearly 70% seen once. Sequencing was done on a sample of tumor tissue. Every receptor here comes from a human donor with melanoma.

The chain has TRBV11-2 and TRBJ2-3; D gene ambiguous. Germline V gives CDR1 SGHAT, CDR2 FQNNGV. Trimming shortened V by 3 bases and J by 5 bases, and 6 bases separated the two germline ends. The CDR3 contains 12 residues. CDR3 nucleotide sequence: TGTGCCAGCAGCTTTCCAGTAGATACGCAGTATTTT. Translation gives CASSFPVDTQYF.

Only a few counts were recorded for this clone. V gene TRBV19 combines with J gene TRBJ1-2; 9 bases line up with TRBD1. Germline trimming cut 4 bases from V and 3 bases from J; bases unmatched to any gene: 9. The CDR3 length is 16 residues. CDR1 and CDR2 from the germline V gene are LNHDA and SQIVND (reference sequence). The CDR3 DNA follows: TGTGCCAGTAGTAAAAACCGGGACAGGGTTCACTATGGCTACACCTTC. Translating gives CASSKNRDRVHYGYTF.

V usage is TRBV18 and J usage is TRBJ1-1, with D possibly TRBD1 on 5 matching bases. Trimming left V 3 bases short and J 5 bases short, with 13 bases between. Germline CDR1 KGHSH, CDR2 LQKENI. This CDR3 spans 14 amino acids. The CDR3 loop is CASSPLPGGTEAFF. The CDR3 nucleotides are TGTGCCAGCTCACCGTTACCCGGGGGAACTGAAGCTTTCTTT.

This sequence joins TRBV2 and TRBJ2-6; unclear D gene. This CDR3 is 15 amino acids long. Trimming removed 3 bases from V and 3 bases from J, with 9 bases in between. Germline CDR1 reads SNHLY; CDR2 reads FYNNEI. The chain's CDR3 is CASSEPPGGANVLTF. The CDR3 DNA reads as TGTGCCAGCAGTGAGCCTCCGGGTGGGGCCAACGTCCTGACTTTC.

The rearrangement uses TRBV5-1 and TRBJ2-7; tentative D call: TRBD1 (6 bases). CDR1 is SGHRS and CDR2 is YFSETQ in the germline V gene. V was shortened by 4 bases and J by 7 bases, with 18 bases between the two germline ends. The CDR3 is made up of 14 amino acids. The CDR3 sequence is CASSADDIRGEQYF. The CDR3 nucleotides are TGCGCCAGCAGCGCGGATGATATAAGGGGGGAGCAGTACTTC.

The chain recombines TRBV27 with TRBJ2-7; a weak D match, TRBD1 (5 bases). CDR1 is MNHEY, CDR2 SMNVEV, per germline (reference sequence). CDR3 length equals 14 residues. V lost 4 bases and J 0 bases, leaving 10 bases between the germline ends. CDR3: CASSYTGYSYEQYF. CDR3 bases: TGTGCCAGCAGTTATACAGGTTACTCCTACGAGCAGTACTTC.

The rearrangement uses TRBV19 and TRBJ1-2; TRBD1 is a possible D gene (6 bases). Trimming took off 5 bases at V and 7 bases at J, with 14 bases between the two ends. The CDR3 covers 13 residues. Germline values: CDR1 LNHDA, CDR2 SQIVND (reference sequence). CDR3 sequence reads: CASSAGTSSGYTF. CDR3 in DNA: TGTGCCAGTAGTGCCGGGACATCTTCTGGCTACACCTTC.

The rearrangement links TRBV4-2 to TRBJ2-1; TRBD2 is a possible D gene (5 bases). The CDR3 is 15 residues long. The ends were cut back, 0 bases at V and 10 bases at J, with 16 bases in the middle. CDR1 and CDR2 (germline): LGHNA, YNFKEQ. DNA for the CDR3: TGTGCCAGCAGCCAAGAAGTTTCGGCAACGGGGGAGCAGTTCTTC. Translated: CASSQEVSATGEQFF.

The table lists this clone with a few counts. This sequence joins TRBV30 and TRBJ1-5, with D uncertain. The germline V gene has CDR1 GTSNPN and CDR2 SVGIG (reference sequence). The CDR3 totals 13 residues. Deletions cut 0 bases from V and 7 bases from J, with 10 bases between. CDR3 nucleotides: TGTGCCTGGAGTGTCTCGGTCAGCCAGCCCCAGCATTTT. This gives the protein CAWSVSVSQPQHF. The full variable domain, completed using reference TRBV30 and TRBJ1-5, is SQTIHQWPATLVQPVGSPLSLECTVEGTSNPNLYWYRQAAGRGLQLLFYSVGIGQISSEVPQNLSASRPQDRQFILSSKKLLLSDSGFYLCAWSVSVSQPQHFGDGTRLSIL.

This clone was seen a handful of times. The rearrangement joins TRBV4-1 to TRBJ1-4, with a tentative D call TRBD1 (6 bases). The germline gives CDR1 MGHRA, CDR2 YSYEKL. This CDR3 comprises 15 residues. The V gene lost 8 bases and the J gene lost 7 bases, with 20 bases spanning the gap. The DNA for the CDR3 is TGCGCCAGCGGGGGGACTGGGGGCGCGTCTGAAAAACTGTTTTTT. It yields the protein CASGGTGGASEKLFF.

This chain connects TRBV7-9 to TRBJ1-3; tentatively, D is TRBD1 (5 bases). The V gene's germline CDR1 is SEHNR and CDR2 FQNEAQ (reference sequence). Trimming shortened V by 1 base and J by 3 bases, and 7 bases separated the two germline ends. The CDR3 has 14 residues. Written as DNA, the CDR3 is TGTGCCAGCAGCTTAGAGGGGTTTGGAAACACCATATATTTT. Amino acids: CASSLEGFGNTIYF.

The gene calls are TRBV11-2 and TRBJ1-2; 8 bases map to TRBD1. From germline, CDR1 is SGHAT and CDR2 FQNNGV. With 0 bases clipped from V and 5 bases from J, the junction kept 14 bases outside the gene matches. The CDR3 length is 18 residues. CDR3 sequence: CASSLDARRTGRGYGYTF. The DNA for the CDR3 is TGTGCCAGCAGCTTAGATGCCCGAAGGACAGGGCGAGGGTATGGCTACACCTTC. The whole variable domain, remainder taken from reference TRBV11-2 and TRBJ1-2, is EAGVAQSPRYKIIEKRQSVAFWCNPISGHATLYWYQQILGQGPKLLIQFQNNGVVDDSQLPKDRFSAERLKGVDSTLKIQPAKLEDSAVYLCASSLDARRTGRGYGYTFGSGTRLTVV.

V and J are TRBV29-1 and TRBJ1-2; 8 bases fit TRBD1. J gave up 8 bases and V 4 bases, and 3 bases lay outside the gene matches. Looked up from germline, CDR1 is SQVTM and CDR2 is ANQGSEA. The CDR3 totals 11 residues. The CDR3 nucleotides are TGCAGCGTTGGACAGGGGCAGGGCTACACCTTC. This encodes CSVGQGQGYTF.

The chain joins TRBV28 to TRBJ2-3; D remains unclear. The CDR3 has 15 amino acids. CDR1 and CDR2 from the germline V gene are MDHEN and SYDVKM. Trimming took 5 bases from V and 3 from J, leaving 15 bases between them. CDR3 protein: CASSAAGSSTDTQYF. The CDR3 nucleotides are TGTGCCAGCAGTGCAGCCGGCTCCTCAACAGATACGCAGTATTTT.

This clone showed up just a few times. The V call is TRBV7-2, the J call TRBJ1-6; D gene ambiguous. The germline CDR1 and CDR2 sequences are SGHTA and FQGNSA. The length of the CDR3 is 14 residues. Trimming removed 5 bases at V and 4 bases at J, with 9 bases between. The DNA of the CDR3 is TGTGCCAGCAGCGACGGCTTTTATAATTCACCCCTCCACTTT. This translates into CASSDGFYNSPLHF.

This clone was detected a few times. J is TRBJ2-7 and V is TRBV7-9, with 10 bases that match TRBD1. This CDR3 is built from 14 residues. Trimming removed 5 bases from V and 5 bases from J; junction bases left unmatched: 6. The germline V gene encodes CDR1 SEHNR and CDR2 FQNEAQ (reference sequence). The CDR3 sequence: CASSRDRGLDEQYF. The DNA of the CDR3 is TGTGCCAGCAGCCGAGACAGGGGGCTCGACGAGCAGTACTTC.

The rearrangement joins TRBV7-9 to TRBJ2-1, with a tentative D call TRBD2 (6 bases). The CDR3 is 16 residues long. V shed 1 base and J shed 0 bases, with 10 bases lying between them. CDR1 and CDR2 from the germline V gene are SEHNR and FQNEAQ (reference sequence). CDR3 sequence reads: CASSLVRESSYNEQFF. In DNA, the CDR3 is TGTGCCAGCAGCTTAGTACGGGAGAGCTCCTACAATGAGCAGTTCTTC.

V is TRBV5-4 and J is TRBJ2-1; 7 bases map to TRBD1. V lost 4 bases, J lost 8 bases, and 6 bases stayed unmatched. Per germline, CDR1 SGHNT and CDR2 YYREEE (reference sequence). The CDR3 length is 13 residues. CDR3 in amino acids: CASSLTGFDEQFF. Here the CDR3 DNA reads TGTGCCAGCAGCCTGACAGGGTTCGATGAGCAGTTCTTC.

The chain recombines TRBV7-6 with TRBJ1-1; the match to TRBD1 covers 12 bases. The CDR3 is 21 residues long. From germline, CDR1 is SGHVS and CDR2 FNYEAQ. V lost 4 bases and J lost 3; bases outside the gene matches: 21. Here the CDR3 reads CASSSEAGLRDRGRRDTEAFF. For the CDR3, the DNA is TGTGCCAGCAGCTCTGAGGCCGGATTGCGGGACAGGGGGCGCAGGGACACTGAAGCTTTCTTT. The complete variable domain, with remaining parts taken from reference TRBV7-6 and TRBJ1-1, reads GAGVSQSPRYKVTKRGQDVALRCDPISGHVSLYWYRQALGQGPEFLTYFNYEAQQDKSGLPNDRFSAERPEGSISTLTIQRTEQRDSAMYRCASSSEAGLRDRGRRDTEAFFGQGTRLTVV.

This clone ranks as medium-sized. This sequence joins TRBV5-1 and TRBJ2-3; 10 nucleotides line up with TRBD2. CDR1 SGHRS and CDR2 YFSETQ come from the germline V gene. V trimming: 0 bases; J trimming: 3 bases; junction bases outside the gene matches: 7. The length of the CDR3 is 17 residues. CDR3 protein: CASSLARTSGGTDTQYF. CDR3 sequence (DNA): TGCGCCAGCAGCTTGGCCAGGACTAGCGGCGGGACAGATACGCAGTATTTT.